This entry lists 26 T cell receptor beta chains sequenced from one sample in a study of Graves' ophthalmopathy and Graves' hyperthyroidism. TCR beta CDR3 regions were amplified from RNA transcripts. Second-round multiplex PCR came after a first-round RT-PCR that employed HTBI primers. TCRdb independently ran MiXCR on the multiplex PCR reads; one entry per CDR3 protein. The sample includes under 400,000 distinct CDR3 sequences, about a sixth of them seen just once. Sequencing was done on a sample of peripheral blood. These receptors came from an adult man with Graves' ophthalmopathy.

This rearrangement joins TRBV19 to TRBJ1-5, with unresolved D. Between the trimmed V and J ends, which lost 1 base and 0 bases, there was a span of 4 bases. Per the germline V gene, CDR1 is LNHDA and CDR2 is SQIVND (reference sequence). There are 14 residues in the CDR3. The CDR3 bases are TGTGCCAGTAGTATAGGGGTTAGCAATCAGCCCCAGCATTTT. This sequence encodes CASSIGVSNQPQHF.

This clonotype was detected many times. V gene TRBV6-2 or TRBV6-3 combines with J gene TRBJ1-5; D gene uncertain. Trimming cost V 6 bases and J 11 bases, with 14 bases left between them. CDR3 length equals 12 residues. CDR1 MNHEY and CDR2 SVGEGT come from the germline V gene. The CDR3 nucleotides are TGTGCCAGCAGCCACAAGGTTTCGGCCCAGCATTTT. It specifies CASSHKVSAQHF.

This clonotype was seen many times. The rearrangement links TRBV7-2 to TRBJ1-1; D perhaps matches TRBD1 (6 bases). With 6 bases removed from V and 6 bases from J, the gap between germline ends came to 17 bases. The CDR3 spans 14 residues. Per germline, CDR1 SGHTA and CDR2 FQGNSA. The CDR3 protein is CASRKSGGGAEAFF. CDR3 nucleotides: TGTGCCAGCAGGAAAAGTGGGGGGGGCGCTGAAGCTTTCTTT.

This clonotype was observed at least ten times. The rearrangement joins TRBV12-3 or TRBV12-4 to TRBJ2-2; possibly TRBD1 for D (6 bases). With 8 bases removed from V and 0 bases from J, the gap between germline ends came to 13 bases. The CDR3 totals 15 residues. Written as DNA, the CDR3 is TGTGCCAGCGGCCGGGACACAGCGAACACCGGGGAGCTGTTTTTT. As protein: CASGRDTANTGELFF.

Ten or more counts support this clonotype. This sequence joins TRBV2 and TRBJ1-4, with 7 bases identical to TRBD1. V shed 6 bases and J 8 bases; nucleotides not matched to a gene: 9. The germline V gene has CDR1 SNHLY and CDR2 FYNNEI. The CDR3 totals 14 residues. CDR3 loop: CASRDRRGAEKLFF. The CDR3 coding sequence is TGTGCCAGCAGGGACAGGCGGGGGGCAGAAAAACTGTTTTTT.

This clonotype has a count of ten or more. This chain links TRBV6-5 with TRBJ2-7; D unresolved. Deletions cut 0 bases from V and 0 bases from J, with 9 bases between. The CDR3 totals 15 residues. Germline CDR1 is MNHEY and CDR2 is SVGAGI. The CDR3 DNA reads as TGTGCCAGCAGTTACTCCGACGTAAGCTCCTACGAGCAGTACTTC. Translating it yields CASSYSDVSSYEQYF.

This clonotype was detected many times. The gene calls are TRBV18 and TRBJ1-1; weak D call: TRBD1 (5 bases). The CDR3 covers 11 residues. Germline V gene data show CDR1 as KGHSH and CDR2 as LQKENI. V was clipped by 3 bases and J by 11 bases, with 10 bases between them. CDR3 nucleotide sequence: TGTGCCAGCTCACCGGGGGGGTCGGCTTTCTTT. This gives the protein CASSPGGSAFF.

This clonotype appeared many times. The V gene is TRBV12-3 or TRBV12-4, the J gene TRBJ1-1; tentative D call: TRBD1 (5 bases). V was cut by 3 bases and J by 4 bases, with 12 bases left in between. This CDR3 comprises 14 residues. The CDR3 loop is CASSFSQGFTEAFF. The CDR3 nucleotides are TGTGCCAGCAGTTTTTCCCAGGGTTTCACTGAAGCTTTCTTT.

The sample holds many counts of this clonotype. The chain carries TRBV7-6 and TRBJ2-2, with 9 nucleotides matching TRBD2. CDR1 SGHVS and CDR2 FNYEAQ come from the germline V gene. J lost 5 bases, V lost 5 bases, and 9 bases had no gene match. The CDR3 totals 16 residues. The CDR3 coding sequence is TGTGCCAGCAGCGATCAAACTAGCGGGTTAACCGGGGAGCTGTTTTTT. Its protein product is CASSDQTSGLTGELFF.

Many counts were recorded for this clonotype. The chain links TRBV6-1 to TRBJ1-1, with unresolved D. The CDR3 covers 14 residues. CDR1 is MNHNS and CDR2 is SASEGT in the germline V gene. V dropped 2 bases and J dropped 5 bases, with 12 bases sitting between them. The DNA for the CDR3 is TGTGCCAGCAGTGAACTGTCGGTGCGGACTGAAGCTTTCTTT. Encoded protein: CASSELSVRTEAFF.

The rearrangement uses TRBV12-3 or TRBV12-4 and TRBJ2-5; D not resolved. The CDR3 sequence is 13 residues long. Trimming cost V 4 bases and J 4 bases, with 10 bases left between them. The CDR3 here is CASSWASAETQYF. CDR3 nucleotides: TGTGCCAGCAGTTGGGCCAGCGCAGAGACCCAGTACTTC.

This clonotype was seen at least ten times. CDR3 sequence: CATSRDLAGGNIQYF. CDR3 in DNA: TGTGCCACCAGCAGAGATCTAGCGGGAGGAAACATTCAGTACTTC. V is TRBV15 and J is TRBJ2-4; 11 bases match TRBD2. Germline trimming cut 0 bases from V and 6 bases from J; bases unmatched to any gene: 1. Germline V gene lookup returns CDR1 LNHNV and CDR2 YYDKDF (reference sequence). This CDR3 region has 15 residues.

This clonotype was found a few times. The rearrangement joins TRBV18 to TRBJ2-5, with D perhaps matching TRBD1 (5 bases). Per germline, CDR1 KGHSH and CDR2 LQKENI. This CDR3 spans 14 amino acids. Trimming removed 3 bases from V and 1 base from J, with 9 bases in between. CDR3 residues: CASSPRQTQETQYF. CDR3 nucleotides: TGTGCCAGCTCACCGAGACAGACCCAAGAGACCCAGTACTTC.

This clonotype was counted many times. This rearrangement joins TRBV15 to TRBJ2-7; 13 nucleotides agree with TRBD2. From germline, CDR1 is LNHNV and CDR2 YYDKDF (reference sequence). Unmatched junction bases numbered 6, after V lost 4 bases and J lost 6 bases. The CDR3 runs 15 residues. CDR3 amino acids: CATSTRTSGRSEQYF. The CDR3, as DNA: TGTGCCACCAGCACCAGGACTAGCGGGAGATCCGAGCAGTACTTC.

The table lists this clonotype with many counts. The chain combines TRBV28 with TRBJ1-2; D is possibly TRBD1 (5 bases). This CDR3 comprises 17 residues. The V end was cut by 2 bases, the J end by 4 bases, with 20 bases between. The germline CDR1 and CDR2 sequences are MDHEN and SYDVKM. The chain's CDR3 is CASSLKGRGLGFYGYTF. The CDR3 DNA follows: TGTGCCAGCAGTTTAAAAGGTCGGGGCTTGGGGTTCTATGGCTACACCTTC.

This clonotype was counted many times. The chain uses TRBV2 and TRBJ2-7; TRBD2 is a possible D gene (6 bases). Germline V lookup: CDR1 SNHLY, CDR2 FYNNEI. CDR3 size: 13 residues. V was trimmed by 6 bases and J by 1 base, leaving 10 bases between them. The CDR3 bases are TGTGCCAGCAGGGATGGGGGGTCCTACGAGCAGTACTTC. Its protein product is CASRDGGSYEQYF.

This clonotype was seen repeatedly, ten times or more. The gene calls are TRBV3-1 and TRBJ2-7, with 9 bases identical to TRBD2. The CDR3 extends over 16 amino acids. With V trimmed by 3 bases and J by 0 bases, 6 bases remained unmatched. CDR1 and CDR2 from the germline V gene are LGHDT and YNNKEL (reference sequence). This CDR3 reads CASSHSASGASYEQYF. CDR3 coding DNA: TGTGCCAGCAGCCACTCGGCTAGCGGGGCCTCCTACGAGCAGTACTTC.

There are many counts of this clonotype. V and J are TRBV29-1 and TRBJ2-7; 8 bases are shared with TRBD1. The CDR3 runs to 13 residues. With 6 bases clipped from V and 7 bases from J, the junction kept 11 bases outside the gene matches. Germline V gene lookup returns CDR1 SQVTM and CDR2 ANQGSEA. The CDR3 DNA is TGCAGCGTACGGGACAGGACATTTCAGGAGCAGTACTTC. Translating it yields CSVRDRTFQEQYF.

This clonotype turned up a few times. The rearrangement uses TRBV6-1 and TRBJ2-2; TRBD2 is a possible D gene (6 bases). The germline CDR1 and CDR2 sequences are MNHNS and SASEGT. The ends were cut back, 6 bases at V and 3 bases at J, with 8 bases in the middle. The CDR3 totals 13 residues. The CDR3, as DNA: TGTGCCAGCAGCCAGCGGGACACCGGGGAGCTGTTTTTT. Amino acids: CASSQRDTGELFF.

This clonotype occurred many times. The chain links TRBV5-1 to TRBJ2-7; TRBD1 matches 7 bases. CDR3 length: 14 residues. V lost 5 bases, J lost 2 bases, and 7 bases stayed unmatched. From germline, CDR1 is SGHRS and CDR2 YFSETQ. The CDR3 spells CASRSTGQTYEQYF. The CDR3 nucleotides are TGCGCCAGCAGGTCGACGGGACAGACCTACGAGCAGTACTTC. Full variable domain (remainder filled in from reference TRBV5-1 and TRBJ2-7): KAGVTQTPRYLIKTRGQQVTLSCSPISGHRSVSWYQQTPGQGLQFLFEYFSETQRNKGNFPGRFSGRQFSNSRSEMNVSTLELGDSALYLCASRSTGQTYEQYFGPGTRLTVT.

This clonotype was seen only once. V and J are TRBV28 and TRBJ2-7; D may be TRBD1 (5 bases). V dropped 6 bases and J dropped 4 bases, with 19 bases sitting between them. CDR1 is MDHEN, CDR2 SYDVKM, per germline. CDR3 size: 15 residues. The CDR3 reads CASSLADSPGYEQYF. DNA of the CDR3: TGTGCCAGCAGCTTGGCCGACAGCCCAGGGTACGAGCAGTACTTC.

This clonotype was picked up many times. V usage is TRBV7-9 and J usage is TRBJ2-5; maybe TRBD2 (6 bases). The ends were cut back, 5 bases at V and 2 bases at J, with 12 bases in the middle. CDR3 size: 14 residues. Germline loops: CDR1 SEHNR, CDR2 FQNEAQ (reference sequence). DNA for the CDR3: TGTGCCAGCAGCCGCTCGGCGGGACAAGAGACCCAGTACTTC. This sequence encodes CASSRSAGQETQYF.

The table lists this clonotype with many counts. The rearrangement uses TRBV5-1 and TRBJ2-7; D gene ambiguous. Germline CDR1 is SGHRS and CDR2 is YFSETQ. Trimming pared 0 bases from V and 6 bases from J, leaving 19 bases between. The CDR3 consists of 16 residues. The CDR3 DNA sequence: TGCGCCAGCAGCTTGGGTTTCGGGCAGGCCTCTTTCGAGCAGTACTTC. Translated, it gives CASSLGFGQASFEQYF.

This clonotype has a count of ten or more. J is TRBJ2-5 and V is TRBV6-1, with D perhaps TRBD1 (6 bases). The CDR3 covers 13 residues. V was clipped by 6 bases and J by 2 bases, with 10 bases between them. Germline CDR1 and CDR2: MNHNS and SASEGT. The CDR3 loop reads CASSPTGQETQYF. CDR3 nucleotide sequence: TGTGCCAGCAGCCCGACAGGTCAAGAGACCCAGTACTTC.

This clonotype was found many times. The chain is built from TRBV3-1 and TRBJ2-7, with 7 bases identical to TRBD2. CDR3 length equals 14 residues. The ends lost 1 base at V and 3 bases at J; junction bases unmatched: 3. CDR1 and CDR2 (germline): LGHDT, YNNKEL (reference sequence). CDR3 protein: CASSQGSGGYEQYF. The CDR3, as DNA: TGTGCCAGCAGCCAAGGGTCGGGGGGCTACGAGCAGTACTTC.

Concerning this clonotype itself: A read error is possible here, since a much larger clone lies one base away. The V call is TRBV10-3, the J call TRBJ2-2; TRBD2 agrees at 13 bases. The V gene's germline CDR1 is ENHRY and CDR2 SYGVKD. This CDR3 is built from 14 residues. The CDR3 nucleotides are TGTGCCATCGGACTAGCGGGAGCCACCCGGGAGCTGTTTTTT. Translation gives CAIGLAGATRELFF.